A selection of T cell receptor beta chains follows, all from one sample in a study of T-cell memory formation after mild COVID-19. MiXCR, applied by TCRdb to the 5' RACE reads, yields one record per CDR3 protein. The sample has some 150,000 distinct CDR3 sequences, over 6% seen once. Sequenced sample: PBMCs or a T cell subset sorted from them (not recorded which). Source of these receptors: an adult woman who had mild COVID-19 (a few samples of this study predate the infection). Cell type and time point are not known. Both conserved end residues are part of each CDR3. Fields, in order: CDR3 DNA, CDR3 protein, clone size, V gene, D gene, J gene. D genes are given only for firm matches. Not all rows give a size; the values are once, few, many and, for expanded clones, a class.

cdr3_nt: TGTGCCAGCAGCCAACACGGGAGTGGGGGTATGATGATGCTGTTTTTT
cdr3_aa: CASSQHGSGGMMMLFF
clone_size: few
v_call: TRBV3-1
d_call: .
j_call: TRBJ1-4

cdr3_nt: TGTGCCACCAGTGATCGTGCCGGGACTAGTATCTACGAGCAGTACTTC
cdr3_aa: CATSDRAGTSIYEQYF
clone_size: few
v_call: TRBV24-1
d_call: TRBD2
j_call: TRBJ2-7

cdr3_nt: TGTGCCAGCAGTTCCTCTCTAGCGGGAGGTTCAGATACGCAGTATTTT
cdr3_aa: CASSSSLAGGSDTQYF
clone_size: .
v_call: TRBV28
d_call: TRBD2
j_call: TRBJ2-3

cdr3_nt: TGTGCCAGCAGTTTCGAAGGTATCCCTCGAGCTTTCTTT
cdr3_aa: CASSFEGIPRAFF
clone_size: .
v_call: TRBV12-3/TRBV12-4
d_call: .
j_call: TRBJ1-1

cdr3_nt: TGTGCCAGCAGTCCAGTGTTTGCTCCCGGCCTCTACGGCTACACCTTC
cdr3_aa: CASSPVFAPGLYGYTF
clone_size: .
v_call: TRBV27
d_call: .
j_call: TRBJ1-2

cdr3_nt: TGTGCCAGCAGCAATCCGCGGGTAGGGGGCACTGAAGCTTTCTTT
cdr3_aa: CASSNPRVGGTEAFF
clone_size: many
v_call: TRBV7-2
d_call: .
j_call: TRBJ1-1

cdr3_nt: TGTGCCACCAGTGAGGGCAGGGGGCAATACAATGAGCAGTTCTTC
cdr3_aa: CATSEGRGQYNEQFF
clone_size: .
v_call: TRBV24-1
d_call: TRBD1
j_call: TRBJ2-1

cdr3_nt: TGCGCCAGCAACCCCGGGACAGGGCGCTCTGGGGCCAACGTCCTGACTTTC
cdr3_aa: CASNPGTGRSGANVLTF
clone_size: .
v_call: TRBV5-1
d_call: TRBD1
j_call: TRBJ2-6

cdr3_nt: TGTGCCACAACCGCAGTGGGGTCTGGCACTGAAGCTTTCTTT
cdr3_aa: CATTAVGSGTEAFF
clone_size: many
v_call: TRBV6-1
d_call: .
j_call: TRBJ1-1

cdr3_nt: TGTGCCTGTGGGCGGGCACACGAGCAGTACTTC
cdr3_aa: CACGRAHEQYF
clone_size: many
v_call: TRBV30
d_call: .
j_call: TRBJ2-7

cdr3_nt: TGTGCCAGCAGTCTCAACTCATTAAGCGGGGGACAAGAGACCCAGTACTTC
cdr3_aa: CASSLNSLSGGQETQYF
clone_size: many
v_call: TRBV3-1
d_call: TRBD2
j_call: TRBJ2-5

cdr3_nt: TGCGCCAGCAGCTTGGGGGTTGAGCAGTTCTTC
cdr3_aa: CASSLGVEQFF
clone_size: few
v_call: TRBV5-1
d_call: .
j_call: TRBJ2-1

cdr3_nt: TGTGCCAGCAGTTACGATCTAGCGGGGGGGCCAGGCTACAATGAGCAGTTCTTC
cdr3_aa: CASSYDLAGGPGYNEQFF
clone_size: many
v_call: TRBV6-2/TRBV6-3
d_call: TRBD2
j_call: TRBJ2-1

cdr3_nt: TGTGCCAGCACCACCCCCCGGCCCACAGATACGCAGTATTTT
cdr3_aa: CASTTPRPTDTQYF
clone_size: few
v_call: TRBV7-2
d_call: .
j_call: TRBJ2-3

cdr3_nt: TGTGCCAGCAGTGAATGGACGTCAGATACGCAGTATTTT
cdr3_aa: CASSEWTSDTQYF
clone_size: .
v_call: TRBV6-1
d_call: .
j_call: TRBJ2-3

cdr3_nt: TGTGCCAGCTCACCGGACTCGTTGGGCTACGAGCAGTACTTC
cdr3_aa: CASSPDSLGYEQYF
clone_size: .
v_call: TRBV18
d_call: .
j_call: TRBJ2-7

cdr3_nt: TGTGCCTGGAGTCCCCGCTACGAGCAGTACTTC
cdr3_aa: CAWSPRYEQYF
clone_size: many
v_call: TRBV30
d_call: .
j_call: TRBJ2-7

cdr3_nt: TGTGCCAGCTCATCCTCGACAGTAATGAACACTGAAGCTTTCTTT
cdr3_aa: CASSSSTVMNTEAFF
clone_size: .
v_call: TRBV18
d_call: .
j_call: TRBJ1-1

cdr3_nt: TGTGCCAGCAGCTCCTCAGAGGGGGGCCCACGACTTGCCAACGTCCTGACTTTC
cdr3_aa: CASSSSEGGPRLANVLTF
clone_size: .
v_call: TRBV9
d_call: .
j_call: TRBJ2-6

cdr3_nt: TGTGCCAGCAGTAGACAGGGGCGCGCAGATACGCAGTATTTT
cdr3_aa: CASSRQGRADTQYF
clone_size: many
v_call: TRBV9
d_call: TRBD1
j_call: TRBJ2-3

cdr3_nt: TGTGCCAGCAGCTTAGGCGACGGAAATCAGCCCCAGCATTTT
cdr3_aa: CASSLGDGNQPQHF
clone_size: many
v_call: TRBV7-9
d_call: .
j_call: TRBJ1-5

cdr3_nt: TGTGCCAGCAGCGTAGAGGCAGGCAGAGTTTCGGAGCAGTACTTC
cdr3_aa: CASSVEAGRVSEQYF
clone_size: .
v_call: TRBV9
d_call: .
j_call: TRBJ2-7

cdr3_nt: TGTGCCAGCAGTCGGGACCGCTACTCCTACAATGAGCAGTTCTTC
cdr3_aa: CASSRDRYSYNEQFF
clone_size: many
v_call: TRBV6-5
d_call: .
j_call: TRBJ2-1

cdr3_nt: TGTGCCAGCAGCTCTAGCGGAGGGGGGATCTCCTACGAGCAGTACTTC
cdr3_aa: CASSSSGGGISYEQYF
clone_size: many
v_call: TRBV7-9
d_call: .
j_call: TRBJ2-7

cdr3_nt: TGCAGTGCCCCACAGGGGTGGTATGGCTACACCTTC
cdr3_aa: CSAPQGWYGYTF
clone_size: .
v_call: TRBV20-1
d_call: TRBD1
j_call: TRBJ1-2

cdr3_nt: TGTGCCAGTAGTCCAAGAGGCAGAAAGAACACCGGGGAGCTGTTTTTT
cdr3_aa: CASSPRGRKNTGELFF
clone_size: .
v_call: TRBV19
d_call: .
j_call: TRBJ2-2

cdr3_nt: TGTGCCAGCTCACCACCAGGGTCAGATACGCAGTATTTT
cdr3_aa: CASSPPGSDTQYF
clone_size: many
v_call: TRBV18
d_call: .
j_call: TRBJ2-3

cdr3_nt: TGCGCCAGCAGCTTCCTGCAGGGGGATCAGCCCCAGCATTTT
cdr3_aa: CASSFLQGDQPQHF
clone_size: few
v_call: TRBV5-1
d_call: TRBD1
j_call: TRBJ1-5

cdr3_nt: TGTGCCAGCAGTTTAATGGGGGTAGCCAAAAACATTCAGTACTTC
cdr3_aa: CASSLMGVAKNIQYF
clone_size: .
v_call: TRBV27
d_call: .
j_call: TRBJ2-4

cdr3_nt: TGTGCCAGCAGCTTGGCGGGGCTCAGGGGGTCGAACACTGAAGCTTTCTTT
cdr3_aa: CASSLAGLRGSNTEAFF
clone_size: .
v_call: TRBV5-6
d_call: TRBD1
j_call: TRBJ1-1

cdr3_nt: TGTGCCAGCAGTGTAAATCCTCTGGATTCTGGGGCCAACGTCCTGACTTTC
cdr3_aa: CASSVNPLDSGANVLTF
clone_size: many
v_call: TRBV7-2
d_call: .
j_call: TRBJ2-6

cdr3_nt: TGTGCCAGCAGCCACCGCTCCTACAATGAGCAGTTCTTC
cdr3_aa: CASSHRSYNEQFF
clone_size: few
v_call: TRBV3-1
d_call: .
j_call: TRBJ2-1

cdr3_nt: TGTGCCAGCAGTTTCGGCACTAGCGGGGCCTACAATGAGCAGTTCTTC
cdr3_aa: CASSFGTSGAYNEQFF
clone_size: few
v_call: TRBV12-3/TRBV12-4
d_call: TRBD2
j_call: TRBJ2-1

cdr3_nt: TGTGCCAGCAGCCAAGCCATCGAGCAGTACTTC
cdr3_aa: CASSQAIEQYF
clone_size: few
v_call: TRBV14
d_call: .
j_call: TRBJ2-7

cdr3_nt: TGTGCCAGCAGCTTAAGGGGAGGAGCGGGAGATTCCTACGAGCAGTACTTC
cdr3_aa: CASSLRGGAGDSYEQYF
clone_size: many
v_call: TRBV7-2
d_call: TRBD2
j_call: TRBJ2-7

cdr3_nt: TGCGCCAGCAGCAAAGGACTAGCGGGGGTCACAGATACGCAGTATTTT
cdr3_aa: CASSKGLAGVTDTQYF
clone_size: many
v_call: TRBV5-1
d_call: TRBD2
j_call: TRBJ2-3

cdr3_nt: TGTGCCAGCCGGACAGGGTTACTTACAGATACGCAGTATTTT
cdr3_aa: CASRTGLLTDTQYF
clone_size: .
v_call: TRBV6-5
d_call: TRBD1
j_call: TRBJ2-3

cdr3_nt: TGTGCCAGCAGTAGGACGAAAAATGAGCAGTTCTTC
cdr3_aa: CASSRTKNEQFF
clone_size: many
v_call: TRBV27
d_call: .
j_call: TRBJ2-1

cdr3_nt: TGTGCCAGCAGCTTAAACAGGGTGGAGACCCAGTACTTC
cdr3_aa: CASSLNRVETQYF
clone_size: few
v_call: TRBV7-2
d_call: .
j_call: TRBJ2-5

cdr3_nt: TGTGCCACCAGTGATTTCAGAGGGGCCCGCACAGATACGCAGTATTTT
cdr3_aa: CATSDFRGARTDTQYF
clone_size: many
v_call: TRBV24-1
d_call: .
j_call: TRBJ2-3

cdr3_nt: TGTGCCAGCAGTTACGGGGACGAGCAGTACTTC
cdr3_aa: CASSYGDEQYF
clone_size: .
v_call: TRBV6-5
d_call: .
j_call: TRBJ2-7

cdr3_nt: TGCGCCAGCAGCCCGAAGGGGACGGGGAGAACTTTGTGGGGCTACACCTTC
cdr3_aa: CASSPKGTGRTLWGYTF
clone_size: .
v_call: TRBV4-1
d_call: .
j_call: TRBJ1-2

cdr3_nt: TGTGCCAGCAGTTTTGCAGGGCCCACTGAAGCTTTCTTT
cdr3_aa: CASSFAGPTEAFF
clone_size: many
v_call: TRBV12-3/TRBV12-4
d_call: .
j_call: TRBJ1-1

cdr3_nt: TGTGCCAGCAGCTTAGTCGGATGGGGACTAGCGGAGACGTCCTACGAGCAGTACTTC
cdr3_aa: CASSLVGWGLAETSYEQYF
clone_size: many
v_call: TRBV7-9
d_call: TRBD2
j_call: TRBJ2-7

cdr3_nt: TGCGCCAGCAGCCTGTCTCGGTTAGCGGAATCCTACGAGCAGTACTTC
cdr3_aa: CASSLSRLAESYEQYF
clone_size: few
v_call: TRBV5-1
d_call: .
j_call: TRBJ2-7

cdr3_nt: TGTGCCAGCAGCCCAACGGACAGAAGCTCCTATAATTCACCCCTCCACTTT
cdr3_aa: CASSPTDRSSYNSPLHF
clone_size: few
v_call: TRBV7-2
d_call: .
j_call: TRBJ1-6

cdr3_nt: TGCGCCAGCAGCTTGTCCGCCAATGAGCAGTTCTTC
cdr3_aa: CASSLSANEQFF
clone_size: few
v_call: TRBV5-1
d_call: .
j_call: TRBJ2-1

cdr3_nt: TGTGCCAGCAGCCAAGATGGGCAGGCGGCTGGAAACACCATATATTTT
cdr3_aa: CASSQDGQAAGNTIYF
clone_size: .
v_call: TRBV4-2
d_call: .
j_call: TRBJ1-3

cdr3_nt: TGTGCCAGCAGCCAAGATACAGGCGGGTACTCCTACAATGAGCAGTTATTC
cdr3_aa: CASSQDTGGYSYNEQLF
clone_size: .
v_call: TRBV4-2
d_call: .
j_call: TRBJ2-1

cdr3_nt: TGTGCCAGCAGCTCCAGACTAGCCCGGGACAATGAGCAGTTCTTC
cdr3_aa: CASSSRLARDNEQFF
clone_size: .
v_call: TRBV5-6
d_call: TRBD2
j_call: TRBJ2-1

cdr3_nt: TGCGCCAGCAGCTTGGCCGGGTTTTCCTACAATGAGCAGTTCTTC
cdr3_aa: CASSLAGFSYNEQFF
clone_size: few
v_call: TRBV5-1
d_call: .
j_call: TRBJ2-1

cdr3_nt: TGTGCCAGCAGTTTTAACCACTTCGCAGATACGCAGTATTTT
cdr3_aa: CASSFNHFADTQYF
clone_size: few
v_call: TRBV12-3/TRBV12-4
d_call: .
j_call: TRBJ2-3

cdr3_nt: TGCGCCAGCAGCAGGAACACTGAAGCTTTCTTT
cdr3_aa: CASSRNTEAFF
clone_size: many
v_call: TRBV5-1
d_call: .
j_call: TRBJ1-1

cdr3_nt: TGTGCCAGCTCACCACGCATTACGGGAGGGGCGGACTCCAATTCACCCCTCCACTTT
cdr3_aa: CASSPRITGGADSNSPLHF
clone_size: .
v_call: TRBV18
d_call: .
j_call: TRBJ1-6

cdr3_nt: TGTGCCAGCAGCTGGACAGGGGGCCCACAAGAGACCCAGTACTTC
cdr3_aa: CASSWTGGPQETQYF
clone_size: .
v_call: TRBV11-3
d_call: TRBD1
j_call: TRBJ2-5